The 17 T cell receptor beta chains in this list originate from one sample, sequenced in a study of blood T cells in healthy people across ages. Alongside a J-beta primer mix, a sample-barcoded 5' primer served in a second PCR lasting roughly 7 to 11 cycles. TCRdb itself ran the 5' RACE reads through MiXCR, one entry per CDR3 protein. Among about 1.1 million distinct CDR3 sequences listed, under 40% were seen once. The source material was blood. The receptors derive from a man aged 18 to 29 in good health.

The chain carries TRBV5-1 and TRBJ2-7; no clear D gene. The germline CDR1 and CDR2 sequences are SGHRS and YFSETQ. Trimming stripped 0 bases from V and 7 bases from J, with 17 bases between. CDR3 length: 15 amino acids. CDR3 loop: CASSLEYLSYNEQYF. Written as DNA, the CDR3 is TGCGCCAGCAGCTTGGAATATCTCTCCTACAATGAGCAGTACTTC.

The chain joins TRBV20-1 to TRBJ2-2, with D unresolved. Germline-derived CDR1 and CDR2 are DFQATT and SNEGSKA (reference sequence). This CDR3 comprises 14 residues. V was pared by 1 base and J by 0 bases, with 6 bases between. The chain's CDR3 is CSARVAANTGELFF. The CDR3 nucleotides are TGCAGTGCTAGAGTGGCAGCGAACACCGGGGAGCTGTTTTTT.

The V gene is TRBV15, the J gene TRBJ2-3; D is possibly TRBD1 or TRBD2 (5 bases each). Trimming removed 4 bases from V and 6 bases from J, with 14 bases in between. The germline V gene has CDR1 LNHNV and CDR2 YYDKDF (reference sequence). This CDR3 is 14 amino acids long. This CDR3 is CATSTGTLWDTQYF. CDR3 DNA: TGTGCCACCAGCACCGGGACCCTATGGGATACGCAGTATTTT.

J is TRBJ1-4 and V is TRBV5-6; possible D gene TRBD1, 5 bases. Trimming shortened V by 4 bases and J by 0 bases, and 16 bases separated the two germline ends. The CDR3 consists of 17 residues. CDR1 is SGHDT, CDR2 YYEEEE, per germline. Written as DNA, the CDR3 is TGTGCCAGCAGCGCGGACACGAGTTTCGCAACTAATGAAAAACTGTTTTTT. Protein sequence: CASSADTSFATNEKLFF.

V is TRBV7-2 and J is TRBJ1-4; D is unresolved. Trimming removed 3 bases from V and 8 bases from J, with 13 bases in between. Germline V gives CDR1 SGHTA, CDR2 FQGNSA. The CDR3 spans 14 residues. The chain's CDR3 is CASSFRGGYEKLFF. Here the CDR3 DNA reads TGTGCCAGCAGCTTCCGCGGCGGGTACGAAAAACTGTTTTTT.

V and J are TRBV7-9 and TRBJ1-2; possibly TRBD1 for D (5 bases). V lost 4 bases and J lost 4, with 31 bases in between. Germline V gives CDR1 SEHNR, CDR2 FQNEAQ (reference sequence). There are 20 residues in the CDR3. The CDR3 DNA is TGTGCCAGCAGCTCGTACACTTTGAGGGGCGGGCGTAATATTGGCTATGGCTACACCTTC. It translates to CASSSYTLRGGRNIGYGYTF.

The chain links TRBV5-6 to TRBJ2-3, with 10 bases lining up with TRBD2. This CDR3 is built from 16 residues. The trim removed 2 bases at V and 2 bases at J, leaving 5 bases unmatched. Germline V gene sequence: CDR1 SGHDT, CDR2 YYEEEE. This CDR3 is CASSFGLAGDTDTQYF. DNA of the CDR3: TGTGCCAGCAGCTTCGGCCTAGCGGGGGACACAGATACGCAGTATTTT. The full variable domain, rest sourced from reference TRBV5-6 and TRBJ2-3, is DAGVTQSPTHLIKTRGQQVTLRCSPKSGHDTVSWYQQALGQGPQFIFQYYEEEERQRGNFPDRFSGHQFPNYSSELNVNALLLGDSALYLCASSFGLAGDTDTQYFGPGTRLTVL.

This chain links TRBV6-5 with TRBJ2-5, with 7 positions matching TRBD1. From germline, CDR1 is MNHEY and CDR2 SVGAGI. V dropped 6 bases and J dropped 2; count of bases not matched to a gene: 9. The CDR3 totals 15 residues. CDR3 nucleotides: TGTGCCAGCAGGTCCCGACAGGGCGCACAAGAGACCCAGTACTTC. It translates to CASRSRQGAQETQYF.

This clonotype was observed a few times. The V gene is TRBV7-9, the J gene TRBJ2-5; weak D call: TRBD1 (6 bases). Germline-derived CDR1 and CDR2 are SEHNR and FQNEAQ (reference sequence). The CDR3 has 17 residues. Trimming removed 3 bases at V and 3 bases at J, with 20 bases between. The CDR3 coding sequence is TGTGCCAGCAGCTTTGGGGGCCCTTTACAGGGAAAAGAGACCCAGTACTTC. It is translated as CASSFGGPLQGKETQYF.

V is TRBV3-1 and J is TRBJ2-3, with D possibly TRBD2 on 5 matching bases. This CDR3 contains 15 residues. Trimming removed 1 base at V and 3 bases at J, with 11 bases between. The V gene's germline CDR1 is LGHDT and CDR2 YNNKEL (reference sequence). This CDR3 reads CASSQGPRTTDTQYF. CDR3 bases: TGTGCCAGCAGCCAAGGACCTCGGACTACAGATACGCAGTATTTT.

As regards this clonotype: At one boundary the junction diverges from the germline segment, which might be a read error. The chain couples TRBV3-1 to TRBJ1-1, with D uncertain. This CDR3 comprises 17 residues. Germline lookup yields CDR1 LGHDT and CDR2 YNNKEL (reference sequence). The CDR3 region is CASSHSPWEGPNTETFF. CDR3 DNA sequence: TGTGCCAGCAGCCACTCCCCTTGGGAGGGCCCGAACACTGAAACTTTCTTT.

This clonotype occurred a few times. This chain joins TRBV7-8 and TRBJ2-1; D may correspond to TRBD1 or TRBD2 (6 bases each). Trimming cost V 6 bases and J 0 bases, with 15 bases left between them. The CDR3 contains 16 residues. The germline V gene has CDR1 SGHVS and CDR2 FQNEAQ. CDR3 amino acids: CASRGAGSSSYNEQFF. CDR3 nucleotides: TGTGCCAGCAGGGGGGCGGGGAGCAGCTCCTACAATGAGCAGTTCTTC.

This clonotype was found a few times. The rearrangement joins TRBV7-9 to TRBJ1-2; 7 bases are shared with TRBD1. V dropped 10 bases and J dropped 7; count of bases not matched to a gene: 6. In germline, CDR1 is SEHNR, CDR2 FQNEAQ (reference sequence). The CDR3 is 11 residues long. The CDR3 reads CATSTGSGYTF. The CDR3 DNA reads TGTGCCACCTCGACAGGGAGTGGCTACACCTTC.

The genes are TRBV12-5 and TRBJ2-2; D remains unclear. This CDR3 has 12 residues. Trimming cost V 6 bases and J 5 bases, with 7 bases left between them. Germline V gives CDR1 LGHNT, CDR2 FRNRAP. CDR3: CASGHSTGELFF. The CDR3 region has the DNA TGTGCTAGTGGCCACAGTACCGGGGAGCTGTTTTTT.

This clonotype was counted only a few times. J is TRBJ2-5 and V is TRBV14; D not resolved. V dropped 2 bases and J dropped 5 bases, with 12 bases sitting between them. The CDR3 runs 14 residues. Germline assignment: CDR1 SGHDN and CDR2 FVKESK. Here the CDR3 reads CASSQFGFRETQYF. CDR3 nucleotides: TGTGCCAGCAGCCAATTTGGTTTTCGTGAGACCCAGTACTTC.

This clonotype was seen a handful of times. The rearrangement links TRBV7-2 to TRBJ1-1; perhaps TRBD1 as D (5 bases). This CDR3 has 14 residues. The germline V gene encodes CDR1 SGHTA and CDR2 FQGNSA. V shed 5 bases and J shed 2 bases, with 12 bases lying between them. CDR3 in DNA: TGTGCCAGCAGCACTGGGACCGATAACACTGAAGCTTTCTTT. Protein: CASSTGTDNTEAFF.

The genes are TRBV29-1 and TRBJ1-4, with 7 bases that match TRBD1. J was trimmed by 2 bases and V by 6 bases; bases with no gene match: 3. This CDR3 contains 13 residues. Germline V gene lookup returns CDR1 SQVTM and CDR2 ANQGSEA. The CDR3 spells CSVNRGTNEKLFF. CDR3 bases: TGCAGCGTAAACAGGGGCACTAATGAAAAACTGTTTTTT. Filled out from reference TRBV29-1 and TRBJ1-4, the complete variable domain reads SAVISQKPSRDICQRGTSLTIQCQVDSQVTMMFWYRQQPGQSLTLIATANQGSEATYESGFVIDKFPISRPNLTFSTLTVSNMSPEDSSIYLCSVNRGTNEKLFFGSGTQLSVL.